These 2 T cell receptor beta chains came from one sample sequenced in a study of T cell clusters in autoimmune cytopenias. Multiplex touch-down PCR amplified TRB using TRB-A and TRB-B pools in one tube. From its re-call of the multiplex PCR reads, TCRdb lists each CDR3 protein once, without DNA. The listing contains about 9,500 distinct CDR3 sequences. About 39,000 genome equivalents of blood DNA were amplified for TRB. Sample: peripheral blood. The receptors originated from a human donor with an autoimmune cytopenia or autoimmune hepatitis (not recorded which).

The V gene is TRBV7-2, the J gene TRBJ1-6; the D gene TCRdb calls, TRBD1, cannot be checked with no DNA. Germline V lookup: CDR1 SGHTA, CDR2 FQGNSA. This CDR3 comprises 14 residues. The CDR3 reads CASSLEGQNSPLHF.

This clonotype registers medium-sized by frequency. The V and J genes are TRBV6-5 and TRBJ1-2; as DNA is missing, the TRBD1 call by TCRdb cannot be tested. This CDR3 contains 14 residues. Germline V gene lookup returns CDR1 MNHEY and CDR2 SVGAGI. The CDR3 loop is CASRWPDRDYGYTF.